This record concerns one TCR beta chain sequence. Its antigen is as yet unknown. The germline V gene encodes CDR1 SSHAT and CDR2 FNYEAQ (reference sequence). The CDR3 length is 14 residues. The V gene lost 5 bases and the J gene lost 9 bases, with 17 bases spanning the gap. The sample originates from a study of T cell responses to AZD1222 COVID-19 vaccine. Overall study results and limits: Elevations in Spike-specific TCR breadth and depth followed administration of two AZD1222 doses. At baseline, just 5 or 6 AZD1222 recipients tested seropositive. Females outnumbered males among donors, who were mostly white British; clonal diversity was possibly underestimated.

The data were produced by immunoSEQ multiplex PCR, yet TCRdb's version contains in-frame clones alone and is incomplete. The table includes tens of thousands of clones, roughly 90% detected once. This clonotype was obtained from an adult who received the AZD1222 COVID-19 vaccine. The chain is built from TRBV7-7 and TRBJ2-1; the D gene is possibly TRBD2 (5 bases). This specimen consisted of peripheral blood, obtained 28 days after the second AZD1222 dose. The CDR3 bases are TGTGCCAGCAGCCGCGGACTCTCAAGTGGTGAGCAGTTCTTC. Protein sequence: CASSRGLSSGEQFF.